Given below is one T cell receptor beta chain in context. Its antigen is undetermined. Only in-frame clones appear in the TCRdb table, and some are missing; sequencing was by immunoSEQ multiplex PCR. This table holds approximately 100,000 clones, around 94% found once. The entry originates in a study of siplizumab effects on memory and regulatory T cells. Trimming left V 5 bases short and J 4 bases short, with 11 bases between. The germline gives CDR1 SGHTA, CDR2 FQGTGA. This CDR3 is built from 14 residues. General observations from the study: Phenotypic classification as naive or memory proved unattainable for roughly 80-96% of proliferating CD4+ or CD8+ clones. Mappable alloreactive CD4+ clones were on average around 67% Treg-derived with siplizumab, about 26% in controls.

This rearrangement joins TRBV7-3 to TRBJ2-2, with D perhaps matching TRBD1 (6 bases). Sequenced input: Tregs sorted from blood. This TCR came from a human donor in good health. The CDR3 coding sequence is TGTGCCAGCAGCCAGACAGGATTCACCGGGGAGCTGTTTTTT. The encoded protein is CASSQTGFTGELFF.